This T cell receptor beta chain was identified in a study of cytomegalovirus exposure and HLA in healthy donors. Losses at the gene ends were 0 bases for V and 0 bases for J; bases not matched to a gene: 2. The CDR3 sequence is 15 residues long. Germline assignment: CDR1 SGHRS and CDR2 YFSETQ. The donors were members of the validation cohort comprising about 130 subjects, separate from the approximately 700-subject first cohort. Study-level results: A classifier reportedly called cytomegalovirus status with high sensitivity and specificity. There were approximately 150 TCR beta chains listed as cytomegalovirus-associated.

The assay was immunoSEQ multiplex PCR, and TCRdb's table has in-frame clones only and misses some. The top ten hold around 0.88% of the sample, which has under 400,000 clones, around 90% seen once. A word on this clone: The antigen remains unidentified.

This TCR was sampled from a young man in good health and CMV-seronegative. This chain links TRBV5-1 with TRBJ1-1, with TRBD1 matching over 7 bases. Sample: PBMCs. CDR3 residues: CASSLVGTVNTEAFF. The CDR3 DNA reads as TGCGCCAGCAGCTTGGTCGGGACAGTGAACACTGAAGCTTTCTTT.